Below, one TCR beta chain is given with its context. Antigen unknown. Donors included only healthy HIV-negative adults lacking recent acute infections or vaccinations. TCRdb's table, derived via immunoSEQ multiplex PCR, lists solely in-frame clones and lacks some. The sample shows about 1.5 million clones, roughly 96% of them seen only once. The data originate from a study of shared clonotypes between healthy human individuals. Findings and limits, study-wide: Specimens sampled were limited to blood, with tissue repertoires likely differing.

The sequencing input was naive CD4+ T cells sorted from blood. Stated subset: CD45RA+ positively selected. This TCR was recovered from a man aged 25 to 45 in good health.

Here the CDR3 DNA reads TGTGCCAGCAGACTCCTCGCGGGAGGCTTCGGGACCCAGTACTTC. Its protein is CASRLLAGGFGTQYF. V usage is TRBV6-5 and J usage is TRBJ2-5; 8 bases line up with TRBD2. This CDR3 has 15 amino acids. V dropped 6 bases and J dropped 7; count of bases not matched to a gene: 13. CDR1 and CDR2 from the germline V gene are MNHEY and SVGAGI.